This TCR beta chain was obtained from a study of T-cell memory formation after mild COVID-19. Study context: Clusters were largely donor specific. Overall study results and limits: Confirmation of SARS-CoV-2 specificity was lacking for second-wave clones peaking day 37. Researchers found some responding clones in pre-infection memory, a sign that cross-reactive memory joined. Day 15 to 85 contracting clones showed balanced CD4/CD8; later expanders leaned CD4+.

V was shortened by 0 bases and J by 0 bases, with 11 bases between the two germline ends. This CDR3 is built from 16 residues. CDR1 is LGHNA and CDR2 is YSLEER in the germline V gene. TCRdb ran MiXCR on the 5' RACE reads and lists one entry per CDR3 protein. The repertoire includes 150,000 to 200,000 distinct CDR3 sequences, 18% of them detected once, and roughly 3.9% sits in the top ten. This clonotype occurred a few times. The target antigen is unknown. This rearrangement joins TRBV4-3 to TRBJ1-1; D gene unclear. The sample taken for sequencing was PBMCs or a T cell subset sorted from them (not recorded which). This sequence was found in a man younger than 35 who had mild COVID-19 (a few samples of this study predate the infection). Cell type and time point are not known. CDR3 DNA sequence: TGCGCCAGCAGCCAAGAGGTCATGCAGGTGAACACTGAAGCTTTCTTT. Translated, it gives CASSQEVMQVNTEAFF.